The 30 T cell receptor beta chains given below trace back to one sample, sequenced in a study of blood T cell repertoires in COVID-19. Produced via immunoSEQ multiplex PCR; TCRdb's table is partial and in-frame only. The sample comprises hundreds of thousands of clones, approximately 86% of which are singletons, and 1% to 1.5% rests with the top ten. Material for sequencing was peripheral blood. Receptors originate from a man in his 70s with acute or convalescent COVID-19.

This clone was found once. This chain links TRBV28 with TRBJ1-4; D is uncertain. V lost 2 bases to trimming and J lost 8 bases, with 18 bases between them. Germline loops: CDR1 MDHEN, CDR2 SYDVKM. The CDR3 runs 16 residues. The DNA of the CDR3 is TGTGCCAGCAGTTTACGCGGCAACGGGTTCTACGAAAAACTGTTTTTT. Translated: CASSLRGNGFYEKLFF.

This chain connects TRBV24-1 to TRBJ1-1, with D perhaps matching TRBD1 (5 bases). Germline V gene sequence: CDR1 KGHDR, CDR2 SFDVKD. This CDR3 has 12 residues. The ends were cut back, 11 bases at V and 1 base at J, with 10 bases in the middle. The CDR3 region is CARGEGNTEAFF. CDR3 bases: TGTGCCAGGGGGGAGGGGAACACTGAAGCTTTCTTT.

The chain recombines TRBV25-1 with TRBJ2-5; TRBD1 aligns across 7 bases. V gave up 2 bases and J gave up 2 bases; unmatched junction bases: 8. The length of the CDR3 is 16 residues. Per germline, CDR1 MGHDK and CDR2 SYGVNS. The CDR3 bases are TGTGCCAGCAGTGAACGCTGGACAGGACAGCAAGAGACCCAGTACTTC. It yields the protein CASSERWTGQQETQYF. Drawing the rest from reference TRBV25-1 and TRBJ2-5, the complete variable domain is EADIYQTPRYLVIGTGKKITLECSQTMGHDKMYWYQQDPGMELHLIHYSYGVNSTEKGDLSSESTVSRIRTEHFPLTLESARPSHTSQYLCASSERWTGQQETQYFGPGTRLLVL.

V is TRBV28 and J is TRBJ2-7; 11 nucleotides agree with TRBD1. The CDR3 contains 17 residues. Germline values: CDR1 MDHEN, CDR2 SYDVKM. The J segment lost 6 bases and the V segment lost 1 base, leaving 11 bases of the junction unmatched. CDR3 coding DNA: TGTGCCAGCAGTTTATTCGGGAGGGGGACAGGGGGAGCCGAGCAGTACTTC. It specifies CASSLFGRGTGGAEQYF.

This sequence joins TRBV20-1 and TRBJ2-4; TRBD1 agrees at 8 bases. V trimming: 1 base; J trimming: 15 bases; junction bases outside the gene matches: 2. The V gene's germline CDR1 is DFQATT and CDR2 SNEGSKA (reference sequence). The CDR3 totals 10 residues. CDR3 sequence reads: CSARGDRWYF. The CDR3 nucleotides read TGCAGTGCTAGAGGGGACAGGTGGTACTTC.

CDR3 residues: CASSGEGALGELFF. The CDR3 bases are TGTGCCAGCAGTGGAGAGGGGGCACTCGGGGAGCTGTTTTTT. The chain joins TRBV2 to TRBJ2-2; TRBD1 aligns across 7 bases. Germline lookup yields CDR1 SNHLY and CDR2 FYNNEI. CDR3 length: 14 residues. V lost 4 bases to trimming and J lost 7 bases; unmatched junction nucleotides: 6.

The rearrangement uses TRBV9 and TRBJ2-5; 9 bases align to TRBD2. This CDR3 spans 15 amino acids. V shed 0 bases, J shed 2 bases, and the junction held 2 bases outside the gene matches. The germline CDR1 and CDR2 sequences are SGDLS and YYNGEE. CDR3 in amino acids: CASSVDAGGQETQYF. The CDR3 nucleotides read TGTGCCAGCAGCGTAGATGCGGGGGGGCAAGAGACCCAGTACTTC.

The rearrangement uses TRBV28 and TRBJ1-1; a possible D gene is TRBD1 (6 bases). V shed 6 bases and J shed 0 bases, with 17 bases lying between them. Germline V CDR1 and CDR2: MDHEN, SYDVKM. The CDR3 spans 16 residues. The CDR3 reads CASSYVGQLMNTEAFF. The CDR3 DNA sequence: TGTGCCAGCAGCTACGTCGGACAGCTCATGAACACTGAAGCTTTCTTT.

The V and J genes are TRBV25-1 and TRBJ2-1; 9 bases match TRBD1. With 10 bases clipped from V and 5 bases from J, the junction kept 12 bases outside the gene matches. Germline-derived CDR1 and CDR2 are MGHDK and SYGVNS. This CDR3 comprises 15 residues. CDR3 amino acids: CATETGTGYDNEQFF. The CDR3 DNA sequence: TGTGCCACCGAGACCGGGACAGGGTACGACAATGAGCAGTTCTTC.

The chain is built from TRBV4-2 and TRBJ1-2, with a tentative D call TRBD1 (5 bases). The CDR3 runs 17 residues. Germline values: CDR1 LGHNA, CDR2 YNFKEQ. V was clipped by 0 bases and J by 3 bases, with 17 bases between them. The CDR3, as DNA: TGTGCCAGCAGCCAAGATAGGGGCAGGTCGGGCGACTATGGCTACACCTTC. This codes for CASSQDRGRSGDYGYTF.

This chain uses TRBV9 with TRBJ1-1, with D unresolved. Germline CDR1 SGDLS, CDR2 YYNGEE. The length of the CDR3 is 14 residues. V was trimmed by 3 bases and J by 1 base, leaving 10 bases between them. The CDR3 loop reads CASSAQRANTEAFF. The CDR3 region has the DNA TGTGCCAGCAGCGCCCAGAGGGCGAACACTGAAGCTTTCTTT.

As to this clone: This sample includes further DNA sequences coding for the same CDR3. In nucleotides, the CDR3 is TGCAGTGCTAGTTCAGGCTCTGGAAACACCATATATTTT. Its protein is CSASSGSGNTIYF. The gene calls are TRBV20-1 and TRBJ1-3; D remains ambiguous. Germline V gene sequence: CDR1 DFQATT, CDR2 SNEGSKA (reference sequence). V lost 3 bases to trimming and J lost 0 bases, with 6 bases between them. The CDR3 loop spans 13 amino acids.

This chain joins TRBV19 and TRBJ1-5; no clear D gene. The CDR3 runs to 13 residues. Germline V lookup: CDR1 LNHDA, CDR2 SQIVND (reference sequence). Trimming left V 1 base short and J 4 bases short, with 5 bases between. CDR3 nucleotides: TGTGCCAGTAGTATAGCCCAAAATCAGCCCCAGCATTTT. Protein: CASSIAQNQPQHF.

V usage is TRBV5-4 and J usage is TRBJ1-2, with D uncertain. The ends were cut back, 4 bases at V and 4 bases at J, with 17 bases in the middle. The CDR3 is 15 residues long. CDR1 is SGHNT and CDR2 is YYREEE in the germline V gene (reference sequence). This CDR3 reads CASSDKGGRGYGYTF. In nucleotides, the CDR3 is TGTGCCAGCAGCGATAAGGGAGGTCGTGGCTATGGCTACACCTTC.

V usage is TRBV25-1 and J usage is TRBJ2-1, with a tentative D call TRBD1 (6 bases). The V gene's germline CDR1 is MGHDK and CDR2 SYGVNS. Trimming cost V 5 bases and J 7 bases, with 15 bases left between them. The CDR3 is 14 residues long. CDR3 coding DNA: TGTGCCAGCAGTTCTTGGTACAGGGAGAATGAGCAGTTCTTC. Residues: CASSSWYRENEQFF.

The V and J genes are TRBV7-8 and TRBJ1-6; possible D gene TRBD1, 6 bases. V gave up 2 bases and J gave up 0 bases, with 14 bases separating them. The CDR3 length is 18 residues. The germline CDR1 and CDR2 sequences are SGHVS and FQNEAQ. CDR3 loop: CASSLFVGQSSYNSPLHF. Written as DNA, the CDR3 is TGTGCCAGCAGCTTATTCGTAGGACAGAGCTCCTATAATTCACCCCTCCACTTT.

This chain connects TRBV29-1 to TRBJ2-7, with D perhaps TRBD2 (6 bases). The CDR3 is 13 residues long. Germline-derived CDR1 and CDR2 are SQVTM and ANQGSEA. V lost 6 bases to trimming and J lost 6 bases, with 18 bases between them. For the CDR3, the DNA is TGCAGCGTCGGGACTCAATGGACCGGCGAGCAGTACTTC. Translating it yields CSVGTQWTGEQYF.

V gene TRBV7-9 combines with J gene TRBJ2-3; D gene uncertain. Trimming removed 2 bases from V and 1 base from J, with 4 bases in between. Germline V gene lookup returns CDR1 SEHNR and CDR2 FQNEAQ (reference sequence). CDR3 length: 13 residues. The CDR3 DNA reads as TGTGCCAGCAGCTTACTCGGCACAGATACGCAGTATTTT. Amino acid sequence: CASSLLGTDTQYF. Full variable domain (remainder filled in from reference TRBV7-9 and TRBJ2-3): DTGVSQNPRHKITKRGQNVTFRCDPISEHNRLYWYRQTLGQGPEFLTYFQNEAQLEKSRLLSDRFSAERPKGSFSTLEIQRTEQGDSAMYLCASSLLGTDTQYFGPGTRLTVL.

The V gene is TRBV15, the J gene TRBJ1-1; the match to TRBD1 covers 8 bases. In germline, CDR1 is LNHNV, CDR2 YYDKDF (reference sequence). The V segment lost 0 bases and the J segment 5 bases; nucleotides outside the gene matches: 11. CDR3 length: 17 amino acids. The CDR3 coding sequence is TGTGCCACCAGCAGAGATTACATTGACAGGGGAGGTACTGAAGCTTTCTTT. Amino acids: CATSRDYIDRGGTEAFF.

This clone was counted a single time. The rearrangement joins TRBV2 to TRBJ1-1; 7 nucleotides match TRBD1. The CDR3 runs 14 residues. V shed 3 bases and J 4 bases; nucleotides not matched to a gene: 5. Germline CDR1 is SNHLY and CDR2 is FYNNEI. In DNA, the CDR3 is TGTGCCAGCAGTGAGGCAGGGGGGCCCACTGAAGCTTTCTTT. As protein: CASSEAGGPTEAFF. Full variable domain (remainder filled in from reference TRBV2 and TRBJ1-1): EPEVTQTPSHQVTQMGQEVILRCVPISNHLYFYWYRQILGQKVEFLVSFYNNEISEKSEIFDDQFSVERPDGSNFTLKIRSTKLEDSAMYFCASSEAGGPTEAFFGQGTRLTVV.

This clone was detected once. This rearrangement joins TRBV5-4 to TRBJ2-1; 10 nucleotides align to TRBD2. After removal of 4 bases from V and 1 base from J, the junction contained 5 bases not matched to a gene. Germline V CDR1 and CDR2: SGHNT, YYREEE (reference sequence). This CDR3 has 16 residues. DNA for the CDR3: TGTGCCAGCAGCGCCAGGACTAGCGGTTCCTACAATGAGCAGTTCTTC. This translates into CASSARTSGSYNEQFF.

The genes are TRBV7-9 and TRBJ1-2, with D possibly matching TRBD1 (5 bases). Germline lookup yields CDR1 SEHNR and CDR2 FQNEAQ (reference sequence). The CDR3 runs to 13 residues. Between the trimmed V and J ends, which lost 5 bases and 5 bases, there was a span of 12 bases. The CDR3 nucleotides are TGTGCCAGCAGCACATCGGGGGGATATGGCTACACCTTC. This encodes CASSTSGGYGYTF.

This chain connects TRBV25-1 to TRBJ1-1, with D possibly being TRBD1 (6 bases). This CDR3 has 14 amino acids. Germline V CDR1 and CDR2: MGHDK, SYGVNS. Trimming removed 9 bases at V and 0 bases at J, with 14 bases between. The CDR3 region has the DNA TGTGCCAGTGCACACAGGGCCATGAACACTGAAGCTTTCTTT. It encodes CASAHRAMNTEAFF.

The chain joins TRBV5-1 to TRBJ2-7; D is perhaps TRBD1 (6 bases). CDR1 and CDR2 (germline): SGHRS, YFSETQ. There are 18 residues in the CDR3. The ends were cut back, 1 base at V and 7 bases at J, with 27 bases in the middle. The chain's CDR3 is CASSLWVSLSDSSWEQYF. In DNA form, the CDR3 reads TGCGCCAGCAGCTTGTGGGTGTCTTTATCGGACAGCAGCTGGGAGCAGTACTTC.

This sequence joins TRBV4-3 and TRBJ1-5, with TRBD1 identical over 8 bases. Germline loops: CDR1 LGHNA, CDR2 YSLEER. V shed 3 bases, J shed 2 bases, and the junction held 6 bases outside the gene matches. The CDR3 length is 16 residues. In DNA form, the CDR3 reads TGCGCCAGCAGCCAGGACACAGGGGGTGGCAATCAGCCCCAGCATTTT. This sequence encodes CASSQDTGGGNQPQHF.

This clone was seen just once. The CDR3 DNA is TGCGCCAGCAGCTTGGGAGCCTCCGGGGAGACCCAGTACTTC. This sequence encodes CASSLGASGETQYF. The chain uses TRBV5-1 and TRBJ2-5; D is ambiguous. The V gene lost 0 bases and the J gene lost 5 bases, with 11 bases spanning the gap. The CDR3 spans 14 residues. CDR1 and CDR2 from the germline V gene are SGHRS and YFSETQ. Full variable domain (outside the CDR3, taken from reference TRBV5-1 and TRBJ2-5): KAGVTQTPRYLIKTRGQQVTLSCSPISGHRSVSWYQQTPGQGLQFLFEYFSETQRNKGNFPGRFSGRQFSNSRSEMNVSTLELGDSALYLCASSLGASGETQYFGPGTRLLVL.

On this clone itself: In the same sample, other DNA sequences code for this CDR3. The CDR3 bases are TGCGCCAGCAGCCCGGGACAGGGAGGAGAGACCCAGTACTTC. Amino acids: CASSPGQGGETQYF. The V gene is TRBV4-3, the J gene TRBJ2-5, with 9 positions matching TRBD1. The germline V gene has CDR1 LGHNA and CDR2 YSLEER. V shed 4 bases and J 4 bases; nucleotides not matched to a gene: 4. The CDR3 totals 14 residues.

J is TRBJ1-5 and V is TRBV30; the match to TRBD1 covers 7 bases. This CDR3 is built from 14 residues. The V gene's germline CDR1 is GTSNPN and CDR2 SVGIG (reference sequence). The V and J ends lost 2 bases and 5 bases, in that order; junction bases with no gene match: 6. For the CDR3, the DNA is TGTGCCTGGAGTTGGGGACAGAGAGATCAGCCCCAGCATTTT. Protein sequence: CAWSWGQRDQPQHF. Combining the CDR3 with reference TRBV30 and TRBJ1-5 gives the whole variable domain SQTIHQWPATLVQPVGSPLSLECTVEGTSNPNLYWYRQAAGRGLQLLFYSVGIGQISSEVPQNLSASRPQDRQFILSSKKLLLSDSGFYLCAWSWGQRDQPQHFGDGTRLSIL.

Note on this clone: Within the sample, other DNA sequences also encode this same CDR3. The V gene is TRBV6-5, the J gene TRBJ2-1; 12 nucleotides agree with TRBD2. The CDR3 covers 15 residues. Germline lookup yields CDR1 MNHEY and CDR2 SVGAGI. V shed 6 bases and J 8 bases; nucleotides not matched to a gene: 8. The CDR3 sequence is CASSRRLAGVDEQFF. CDR3 bases: TGTGCCAGCAGCCGTAGACTAGCGGGGGTCGATGAGCAGTTCTTC.

The count of this clone is one. The chain has TRBV2 and TRBJ2-7, with TRBD1 as a possible D gene (7 bases). The CDR3 has 17 residues. Trimming left V 3 bases short and J 4 bases short, with 22 bases between. The germline V gene encodes CDR1 SNHLY and CDR2 FYNNEI. For the CDR3, the DNA is TGTGCCAGCAGTGACGGGGGCCCCCGACAGGGCTTGTACGAGCAGTACTTC. Translating it yields CASSDGGPRQGLYEQYF.